Listed below are T cell receptor beta chains from one sample, sequenced in a study of Ad26.COV2.S vaccination and SARS-CoV-2 variants. Some clones are missing from TCRdb's copy, which holds only in-frame ones; the method was immunoSEQ multiplex PCR. Of roughly 300,000 clones in the sample, 88% were seen once. The sample here was peripheral blood, taken in a trial of Ad26.COV2.S vaccine versus placebo. The receptors stem from a person between 18 and 65 years old who received the Ad26.COV2.S COVID-19 vaccine or a placebo. The CDR3 runs from the conserved cysteine through the conserved F or W. The D gene is left open where the match is weak. Only some rows state a clone size, as once, few, many or a class for expanded clones.

NA,NA,TRBV10-2,TRBJ2-7,TGCGCCAGCAGTGAGCAACTCGTACGATACGAGCAGTACTTC,CASSEQLVRYEQYF
NA,TRBD1,TRBV9,TRBJ2-2,TGTGCCAGCAGCGCGACAGGGGACACCGGGGAGCTGTTTTTT,CASSATGDTGELFF
NA,NA,TRBV13,TRBJ2-7,TGTGCCAGCAGCTTAGAGGCCGGTGCCTACGAGCAGTACTTC,CASSLEAGAYEQYF
NA,TRBD1,TRBV6-5,TRBJ1-1,TGTGCCAGCCTAGGACAGGGCAACTTGAACACTGAAGCTTTCTTT,CASLGQGNLNTEAFF
NA,NA,TRBV30,TRBJ2-2,TGTGCCTGGAGTCCCCTCGGGGAGCTGTTTTTT,CAWSPLGELFF
few,NA,TRBV6-5,TRBJ1-3,TGTGCCAGTAGGAGAGAGAATTTTGGAAACACCATATATTTT,CASRRENFGNTIYF
NA,NA,TRBV6-5,TRBJ1-5,TGTGCCAGCAAGAGGACAGAGTTGAGCAATCAGCCCCAGCATTTT,CASKRTELSNQPQHF
NA,NA,TRBV28,TRBJ1-3,TGTGCCAGCCATTTGGGGGGGGACTCTGGAAACACCATATATTTT,CASHLGGDSGNTIYF
NA,NA,TRBV30,TRBJ1-2,TGTGCCTGGAACTTCTACGGGGGGAACTATGGCTACACCTTC,CAWNFYGGNYGYTF
NA,NA,TRBV28,TRBJ2-3,TGTGCCAGCAGTTTCCAACAGGGTGGCACAGATACGCAGTATTTT,CASSFQQGGTDTQYF
NA,NA,TRBV19,TRBJ2-2,TGTGCCACCTCCCTACAAGGGGGGGTAGTAACCGGGGAGCTGTTTTTT,CATSLQGGVVTGELFF